The 30 T cell receptor beta chains below were found in one sample sequenced in a study of cytomegalovirus exposure and HLA in healthy donors (TCRdb year 2017). The method was the immunoSEQ multiplex PCR assay. The multiplex PCR relied on a mix of 60 forward primers for TCR Vbeta segments and 13 reverse primers for TCR Jbeta segments. TCRdb mirrors the immuneACCESS table, restricted to in-frame sequences. Some clones are absent from its copies; in checked studies, under half trace to an unresolved V gene, and the reason for the others is unknown. For this sample there are 89,000 or so clones; approximately 85% appear just once. The ten largest clones represent around 6% of the sample. Sequenced sample: PBMCs. The receptors originated from a woman under 30 in good health and CMV-seropositive.

The chain has TRBV4-2 and TRBJ2-1, with TRBD2 identical over 10 bases. The CDR3 spans 16 residues. Germline V gives CDR1 LGHNA, CDR2 YNFKEQ. J lost 7 bases, V lost 4 bases, and 10 bases had no gene match. The CDR3: CASSRSSGGLENEQFF. CDR3 nucleotides: TGTGCCAGCAGCCGAAGTAGCGGGGGGCTTGAGAATGAGCAGTTCTTC.

The chain has TRBV5-4 and TRBJ2-6; no firm D call. V shed 2 bases and J shed 0 bases, with 9 bases lying between them. Germline values: CDR1 SGHNT, CDR2 YYREEE (reference sequence). The length of the CDR3 is 16 residues. CDR3 protein: CASSFLRVSGANVLTF. The CDR3 coding sequence is TGTGCCAGCAGCTTCCTACGGGTCTCTGGGGCCAACGTCCTGACTTTC.

The chain's CDR3 is CASSLEGERNTEAFF. The CDR3 DNA is TGCGCCAGCAGCCTGGAGGGGGAACGGAACACTGAAGCTTTCTTT. The chain has TRBV5-1 and TRBJ1-1; D might be TRBD1 (6 bases). Trimming shortened V by 4 bases and J by 1 base, and 14 bases separated the two germline ends. The CDR3 is 15 residues long. Germline lookup yields CDR1 SGHRS and CDR2 YFSETQ.

The rearrangement links TRBV7-9 to TRBJ1-1; the D is unclear. CDR3 length equals 13 residues. Germline CDR1 is SEHNR and CDR2 is FQNEAQ (reference sequence). Trimming took off 5 bases at V and 6 bases at J, with 13 bases between the two ends. The CDR3 DNA reads as TGTGCCAGCAGCGCCAAGGAGGGTCCTGAAGCTTTCTTT. It yields the protein CASSAKEGPEAFF.

This chain connects TRBV2 to TRBJ2-6; 9 bases are a match to TRBD1. Germline lookup yields CDR1 SNHLY and CDR2 FYNNEI. The J segment lost 0 bases and the V segment lost 2 bases, leaving 17 bases of the junction unmatched. The CDR3 is made up of 22 amino acids. This CDR3 is CASSELHVSWTGEFSGANVLTF. CDR3 sequence (DNA): TGTGCCAGCAGTGAATTACATGTGTCTTGGACAGGGGAGTTCTCTGGGGCCAACGTCCTGACTTTC.

V usage is TRBV5-4 and J usage is TRBJ1-1, with D unclear. Per the germline V gene, CDR1 is SGHNT and CDR2 is YYREEE (reference sequence). The CDR3 covers 17 residues. V lost 3 bases and J lost 2, with 20 bases in between. CDR3 DNA sequence: TGTGCCAGCAGCTCGGGATCCTCCTGGGGATCTAACACTGAAGCTTTCTTT. Protein sequence: CASSSGSSWGSNTEAFF.

This chain joins TRBV7-8 and TRBJ2-7, with D perhaps TRBD2 (5 bases). Germline lookup yields CDR1 SGHVS and CDR2 FQNEAQ. The V end lost 2 bases, the J end lost 4 bases, and 12 bases lay between the germline ends. The CDR3 is 14 residues long. The CDR3 is CASSLRVERYEQYF. The CDR3 DNA reads as TGTGCCAGCAGCTTAAGGGTCGAGCGGTACGAGCAGTACTTC. Full variable domain (outside the CDR3, taken from reference TRBV7-8 and TRBJ2-7): GAGVSQSPRYKVAKRGQDVALRCDPISGHVSLFWYQQALGQGPEFLTYFQNEAQLDKSGLPSDRFFAERPEGSVSTLKIQRTQQEDSAVYLCASSLRVERYEQYFGPGTRLTVT.

The chain combines TRBV2 with TRBJ1-3; weak D call: TRBD1 (6 bases). The CDR3 is 15 amino acids. Germline V gene sequence: CDR1 SNHLY, CDR2 FYNNEI. Trimming stripped 4 bases from V and 0 bases from J, with 10 bases between. The CDR3 sequence: CASSAGRGSGNTIYF. CDR3 DNA: TGTGCCAGCAGTGCAGGCAGGGGCTCTGGAAACACCATATATTTT.

V and J are TRBV6-1 and TRBJ2-7; 9 bases line up with TRBD1. CDR3 size: 15 residues. Germline V CDR1 and CDR2: MNHNS, SASEGT. Trimming took 0 bases from V and 5 from J; bases not matched to a gene: 5. The CDR3 region has the DNA TGTGCCAGCAGTGAAGCGCTAGGGACAGGGAACGAGCAGTACTTC. Translating gives CASSEALGTGNEQYF.

The chain carries TRBV6-1 and TRBJ2-7; D is unclear. Trimming left V 0 bases short and J 9 bases short, with 15 bases between. Germline V CDR1 and CDR2: MNHNS, SASEGT. There are 14 residues in the CDR3. CDR3 nucleotide sequence: TGTGCCAGCAGTGAAGCGCATGCTGCCGGGTGGCAGTACTTC. This encodes CASSEAHAAGWQYF.

V and J are TRBV28 and TRBJ1-2; D is unclear. Trimming removed 6 bases from V and 4 bases from J, with 18 bases in between. The germline V gene encodes CDR1 MDHEN and CDR2 SYDVKM. The CDR3 is 15 residues long. Here the CDR3 reads CASSPSHGVSYGYTF. As DNA, the CDR3 is TGTGCCAGCAGCCCCAGTCACGGGGTGAGCTATGGCTACACCTTC.

This sequence joins TRBV5-1 and TRBJ2-7; D is undetermined. The CDR3 sequence is 15 residues long. Germline V lookup: CDR1 SGHRS, CDR2 YFSETQ. V lost 2 bases to trimming and J lost 1 base, with 13 bases between them. CDR3 coding DNA: TGCGCCAGCAGCTTATCGAGAGCGCTTTCCTACGAGCAGTACTTC. Its protein is CASSLSRALSYEQYF.

The genes are TRBV19 and TRBJ2-7; D is unclear. V lost 4 bases to trimming and J lost 3 bases, with 7 bases between them. This CDR3 comprises 12 residues. Germline V gives CDR1 LNHDA, CDR2 SQIVND (reference sequence). As DNA, the CDR3 is TGTGCCAGTAGTAATTCGTTCTACGAGCAGTACTTC. This gives the protein CASSNSFYEQYF.

This clone has just a few counts. The V call is TRBV4-1, the J call TRBJ1-2; tentatively, D is TRBD1 (5 bases). Germline CDR1 reads MGHRA; CDR2 reads YSYEKL. V was pared by 4 bases and J by 5 bases, with 17 bases between. The CDR3 sequence is 15 residues long. The DNA of the CDR3 is TGCGCCAGCAGCCCGCGGGACTCCCCGACATATGGCTACACCTTC. Translated: CASSPRDSPTYGYTF.

V gene TRBV5-6 combines with J gene TRBJ2-3; 8 bases agree with TRBD1. Germline V gene sequence: CDR1 SGHDT, CDR2 YYEEEE. The CDR3 is 15 residues long. The ends lost 1 base at V and 4 bases at J; junction bases unmatched: 5. CDR3: CASSLQGAAPDTQYF. The CDR3 DNA sequence: TGTGCCAGCAGCTTGCAGGGGGCGGCCCCAGATACGCAGTATTTT.

This chain uses TRBV4-1 with TRBJ2-5; the match to TRBD2 covers 13 bases. The CDR3 covers 17 residues. Germline loops: CDR1 MGHRA, CDR2 YSYEKL. J gave up 4 bases and V 4 bases, and 9 bases lay outside the gene matches. The CDR3 is CASSLLGLAGVGETQYF. The CDR3 DNA is TGCGCCAGCAGCCTCCTAGGACTAGCGGGAGTGGGAGAGACCCAGTACTTC.

The V gene is TRBV19, the J gene TRBJ1-2; D perhaps matches TRBD1 (6 bases). The V gene lost 3 bases and the J gene lost 4 bases, with 12 bases spanning the gap. The CDR3 sequence is 14 residues long. Germline V CDR1 and CDR2: LNHDA, SQIVND (reference sequence). CDR3 nucleotides: TGTGCCAGTAGTATTGGGGCCAGGGGCTATGGCTACACCTTC. Protein sequence: CASSIGARGYGYTF.

This clone was counted a single time. The chain couples TRBV7-9 to TRBJ2-1; D is unresolved. Trimming removed 5 bases from V and 8 bases from J, with 7 bases in between. The germline V gene encodes CDR1 SEHNR and CDR2 FQNEAQ (reference sequence). This CDR3 has 11 residues. The CDR3 DNA reads TGTGCCAGCAGCCGCCCGGATGAGCAGTTCTTC. This gives the protein CASSRPDEQFF.

The chain combines TRBV13 with TRBJ2-2; D ambiguous. Trimming took off 3 bases at V and 4 bases at J, with 15 bases between the two ends. The CDR3 is 16 amino acids. The germline V gene encodes CDR1 PRHDT and CDR2 FYEKMQ (reference sequence). The CDR3 DNA reads as TGTGCCAGCAGCTTTCGGGTAAACTTCGTCACCGGGGAGCTGTTTTTT. This translates into CASSFRVNFVTGELFF.

The chain has TRBV20-1 and TRBJ1-1; D not resolved. Germline CDR1 is DFQATT and CDR2 is SNEGSKA (reference sequence). The CDR3 covers 11 residues. Trimming stripped 3 bases from V and 7 bases from J, with 9 bases between. Written as DNA, the CDR3 is TGCAGTGCTAGTCTTCTAAGTGAAGCTTTCTTT. This gives the protein CSASLLSEAFF.

The chain links TRBV5-1 to TRBJ2-5, with 8 bases lining up with TRBD1. The V gene's germline CDR1 is SGHRS and CDR2 YFSETQ. Trimming cost V 0 bases and J 4 bases; bases outside gene matches: 14. This CDR3 is built from 18 residues. In DNA, the CDR3 is TGCGCCAGCAGCTTGGTAGACAGGGGAATTAATCTTCTAGAGACCCAGTACTTC. Translated, it gives CASSLVDRGINLLETQYF.

V gene TRBV6-1 combines with J gene TRBJ2-7; unclear D gene. Trimming stripped 7 bases from V and 0 bases from J, with 7 bases between. Germline CDR1 MNHNS, CDR2 SASEGT. The CDR3 is 12 residues long. The CDR3 DNA reads as TGTGCCAGCATGGGCGACTCCTACGAGCAGTACTTC. Translation gives CASMGDSYEQYF.

The chain is built from TRBV5-1 and TRBJ2-7; D possibly corresponds to TRBD1 (7 bases). Germline lookup yields CDR1 SGHRS and CDR2 YFSETQ. The CDR3 runs to 16 residues. V lost 0 bases to trimming and J lost 4 bases, with 17 bases between them. CDR3 in amino acids: CASSLGGTANLYEQYF. In DNA form, the CDR3 reads TGCGCCAGCAGCTTGGGCGGGACAGCCAACCTTTACGAGCAGTACTTC.

The V call is TRBV4-1, the J call TRBJ2-7; 9 nucleotides align to TRBD1. J was trimmed by 2 bases and V by 0 bases; bases with no gene match: 11. Germline V lookup: CDR1 MGHRA, CDR2 YSYEKL. The CDR3 loop spans 18 amino acids. The CDR3 DNA reads as TGCGCCAGCAGCCAAGATCAGGACAGGGGCACAGGGACCTACGAGCAGTACTTC. Translated, it gives CASSQDQDRGTGTYEQYF.

V is TRBV25-1 and J is TRBJ2-1; D gene ambiguous. Per germline, CDR1 MGHDK and CDR2 SYGVNS. V was cut by 6 bases and J by 5 bases, with 11 bases left in between. CDR3 length: 13 residues. The CDR3, as DNA: TGTGCCAGCAGGGCAATCCGTGACAATGAGCAGTTCTTC. Its translation is CASRAIRDNEQFF. The full variable domain, rest sourced from reference TRBV25-1 and TRBJ2-1, is EADIYQTPRYLVIGTGKKITLECSQTMGHDKMYWYQQDPGMELHLIHYSYGVNSTEKGDLSSESTVSRIRTEHFPLTLESARPSHTSQYLCASRAIRDNEQFFGPGTRLTVL.

J is TRBJ2-1 and V is TRBV9; 12 nucleotides align to TRBD2. Germline loops: CDR1 SGDLS, CDR2 YYNGEE. Germline trimming cut 3 bases from V and 9 bases from J; bases unmatched to any gene: 7. This CDR3 region has 15 residues. CDR3 coding DNA: TGTGCCAGCAGCGCCGGACTAGCGGGGAGGAGTGAGCAGTTCTTC. Protein sequence: CASSAGLAGRSEQFF.

The count of this clone is one. The chain employs TRBV10-2 and TRBJ2-3; tentative D call: TRBD1 (5 bases). CDR3 length: 15 amino acids. V was clipped by 6 bases and J by 2 bases, with 15 bases between them. In germline, CDR1 is WSHSY, CDR2 SAAADI. The CDR3 DNA follows: TGCGCCAGCAGAAGGGGCTGGGGAAACACAGATACGCAGTATTTT. Its translation is CASRRGWGNTDTQYF.

The sample holds a few counts of this clone. The chain carries TRBV5-1 and TRBJ1-2; D not resolved. V was pared by 0 bases and J by 4 bases, with 4 bases between. Germline V gene data show CDR1 as SGHRS and CDR2 as YFSETQ. The length of the CDR3 is 12 residues. The CDR3 here is CASSLASYGYTF. The CDR3 region has the DNA TGCGCCAGCAGCTTGGCCTCCTATGGCTACACCTTC.

The CDR3 DNA reads as TGTGCCAGCAGTTTCCAGTATAGCAATCAGCCCCAGCATTTT. Protein sequence: CASSFQYSNQPQHF. The chain links TRBV28 to TRBJ1-5; D remains ambiguous. The germline V and J ends were trimmed by 3 bases and 0 bases, with 6 bases remaining between them. This CDR3 is 14 amino acids long. Per germline, CDR1 MDHEN and CDR2 SYDVKM.

CDR3 residues: CASKGDSYPSYEQYF. CDR3 DNA: TGTGCCAGCAAAGGGGACAGCTACCCCTCCTACGAGCAGTACTTC. The chain uses TRBV25-1 and TRBJ2-7; TRBD1 agrees at 7 bases. CDR1 is MGHDK and CDR2 is SYGVNS in the germline V gene. This CDR3 is built from 15 residues. Trimming took 7 bases from V and 0 from J; bases not matched to a gene: 9.